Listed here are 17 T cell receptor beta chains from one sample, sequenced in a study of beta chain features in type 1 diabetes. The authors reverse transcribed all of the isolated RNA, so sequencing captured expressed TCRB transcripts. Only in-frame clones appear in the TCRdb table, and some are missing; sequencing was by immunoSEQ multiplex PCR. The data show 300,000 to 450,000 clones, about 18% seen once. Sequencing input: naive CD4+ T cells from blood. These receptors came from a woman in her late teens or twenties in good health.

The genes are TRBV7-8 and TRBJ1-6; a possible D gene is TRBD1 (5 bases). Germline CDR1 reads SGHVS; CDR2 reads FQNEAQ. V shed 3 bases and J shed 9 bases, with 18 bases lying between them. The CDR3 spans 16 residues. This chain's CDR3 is CASSFDRRVSASPLHF. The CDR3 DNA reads TGTGCCAGCAGCTTCGATCGCAGGGTATCGGCTTCACCCCTCCACTTT.

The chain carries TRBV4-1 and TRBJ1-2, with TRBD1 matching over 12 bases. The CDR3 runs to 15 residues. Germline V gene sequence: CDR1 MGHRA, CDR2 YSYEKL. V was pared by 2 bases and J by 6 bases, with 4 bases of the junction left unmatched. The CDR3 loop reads CASSQIRDRGHGYTF. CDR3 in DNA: TGCGCCAGCAGCCAAATCCGGGACAGGGGGCATGGCTACACCTTC.

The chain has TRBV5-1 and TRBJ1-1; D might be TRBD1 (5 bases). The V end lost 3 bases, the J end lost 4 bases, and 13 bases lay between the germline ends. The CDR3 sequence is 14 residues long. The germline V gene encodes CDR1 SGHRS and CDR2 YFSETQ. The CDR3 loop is CASSSGNLGTEAFF. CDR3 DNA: TGCGCCAGCAGCTCAGGGAATTTGGGCACTGAAGCTTTCTTT.

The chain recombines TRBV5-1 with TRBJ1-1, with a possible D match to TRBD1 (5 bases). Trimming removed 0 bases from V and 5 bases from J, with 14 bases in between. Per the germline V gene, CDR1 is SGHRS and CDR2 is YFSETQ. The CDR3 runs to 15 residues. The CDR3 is CASSLALGGWTEAFF. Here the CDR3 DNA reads TGCGCCAGCAGCTTGGCCCTGGGGGGGTGGACTGAAGCTTTCTTT.

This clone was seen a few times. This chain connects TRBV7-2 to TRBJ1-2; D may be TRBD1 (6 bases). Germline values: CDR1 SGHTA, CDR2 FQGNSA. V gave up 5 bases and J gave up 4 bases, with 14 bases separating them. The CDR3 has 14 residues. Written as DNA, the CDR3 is TGTGCCAGCAGCCCCGCGGGGGGCATCTATGGCTACACCTTC. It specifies CASSPAGGIYGYTF.

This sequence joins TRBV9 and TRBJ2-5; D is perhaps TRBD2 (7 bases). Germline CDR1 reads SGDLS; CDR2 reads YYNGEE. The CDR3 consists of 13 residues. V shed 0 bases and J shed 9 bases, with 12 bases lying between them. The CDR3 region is CASSVEGEGAQYF. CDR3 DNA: TGTGCCAGCAGCGTAGAAGGGGAGGGGGCCCAGTACTTC.

CDR3 sequence reads: CASSPWTGSSGNTIYF. CDR3 coding DNA: TGTGCCAGCAGCCCTTGGACAGGGAGCTCTGGAAACACCATATATTTT. The chain recombines TRBV9 with TRBJ1-3; 8 bases fit TRBD1. V was clipped by 4 bases and J by 0 bases; unmatched bases: 6. This CDR3 region has 16 residues. Germline-derived CDR1 and CDR2 are SGDLS and YYNGEE.

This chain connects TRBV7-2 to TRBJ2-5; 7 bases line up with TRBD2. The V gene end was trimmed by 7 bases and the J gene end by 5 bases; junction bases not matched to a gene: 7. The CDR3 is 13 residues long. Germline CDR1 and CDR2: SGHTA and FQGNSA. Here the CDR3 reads CASTRGVGETQYF. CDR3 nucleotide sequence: TGTGCCAGCACCCGGGGGGTAGGGGAGACCCAGTACTTC. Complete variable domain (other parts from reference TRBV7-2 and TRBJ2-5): GAGVSQSPSNKVTEKGKDVELRCDPISGHTALYWYRQSLGQGLEFLIYFQGNSAPDKSGLPSDRFSAERTGGSVSTLTIQRTQQEDSAVYLCASTRGVGETQYFGPGTRLLVL.

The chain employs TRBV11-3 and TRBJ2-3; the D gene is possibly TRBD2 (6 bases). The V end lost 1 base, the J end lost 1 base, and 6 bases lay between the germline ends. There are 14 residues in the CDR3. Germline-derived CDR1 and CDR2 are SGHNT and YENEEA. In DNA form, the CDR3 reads TGTGCCAGCAGCTTAGGACTAGGCACAGATACGCAGTATTTT. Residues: CASSLGLGTDTQYF.

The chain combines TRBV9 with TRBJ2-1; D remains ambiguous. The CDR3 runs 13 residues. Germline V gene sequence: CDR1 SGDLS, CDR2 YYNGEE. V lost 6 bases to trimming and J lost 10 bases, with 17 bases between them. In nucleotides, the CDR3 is TGTGCCAGCACACCGTCGGCGGCGGCCGAGCAGTTCTTC. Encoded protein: CASTPSAAAEQFF.

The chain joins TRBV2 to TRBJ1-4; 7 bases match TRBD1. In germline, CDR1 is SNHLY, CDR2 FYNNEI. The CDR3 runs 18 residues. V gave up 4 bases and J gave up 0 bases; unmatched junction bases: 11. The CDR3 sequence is CASSAPRDSGATNEKLFF. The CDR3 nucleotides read TGTGCCAGCAGTGCTCCACGGGACAGCGGAGCAACTAATGAAAAACTGTTTTTT.

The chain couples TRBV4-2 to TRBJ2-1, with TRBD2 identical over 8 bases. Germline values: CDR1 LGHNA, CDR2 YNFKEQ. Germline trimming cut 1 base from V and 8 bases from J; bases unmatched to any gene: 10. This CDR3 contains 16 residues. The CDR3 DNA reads TGTGCCAGCAGCCAAGTCATGATAGCGGGGAACGATGAGCAGTTCTTC. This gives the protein CASSQVMIAGNDEQFF.

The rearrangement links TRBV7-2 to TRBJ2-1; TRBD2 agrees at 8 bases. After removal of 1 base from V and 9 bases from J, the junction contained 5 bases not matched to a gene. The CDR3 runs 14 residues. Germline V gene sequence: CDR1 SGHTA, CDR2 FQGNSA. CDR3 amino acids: CASSLDGGAIEQFF. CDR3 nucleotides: TGTGCCAGCAGCTTAGACGGGGGGGCCATTGAGCAGTTCTTC.

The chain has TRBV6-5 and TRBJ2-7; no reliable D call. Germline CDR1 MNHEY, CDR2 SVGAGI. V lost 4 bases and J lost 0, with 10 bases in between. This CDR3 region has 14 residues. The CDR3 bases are TGTGCCAGCAGTTGGGCCAGAGACTCCTACGAGCAGTACTTC. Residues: CASSWARDSYEQYF.

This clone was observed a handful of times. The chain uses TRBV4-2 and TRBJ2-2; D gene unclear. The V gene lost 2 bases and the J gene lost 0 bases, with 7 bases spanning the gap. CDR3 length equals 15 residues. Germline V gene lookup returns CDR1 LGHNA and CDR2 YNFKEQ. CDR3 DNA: TGTGCCAGCAGCCAACTATTTTCGAACACCGGGGAGCTGTTTTTT. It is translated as CASSQLFSNTGELFF.

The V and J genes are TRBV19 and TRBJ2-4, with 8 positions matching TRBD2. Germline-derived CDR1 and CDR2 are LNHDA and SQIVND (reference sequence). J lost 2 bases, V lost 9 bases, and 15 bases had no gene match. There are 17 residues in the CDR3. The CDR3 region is CASDRGRGVWSKNIQYF. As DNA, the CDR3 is TGTGCCAGCGACCGCGGGCGGGGGGTTTGGTCCAAAAACATTCAGTACTTC.

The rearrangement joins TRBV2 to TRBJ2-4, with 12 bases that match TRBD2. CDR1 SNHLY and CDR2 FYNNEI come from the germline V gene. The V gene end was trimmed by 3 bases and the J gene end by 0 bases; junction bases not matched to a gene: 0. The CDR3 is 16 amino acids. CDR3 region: CASSEGLAGAKNIQYF. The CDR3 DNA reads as TGTGCCAGCAGTGAGGGACTAGCGGGAGCCAAAAACATTCAGTACTTC.